One T cell receptor beta chain is described in this entry. Time point indicated: newly diagnosed GD, antithyroid drugs for less than 3 months. RNA from PBMCs was the source of the TCR library. Through Arm-PCR of CDR3 regions and iRepertoire HTBI primers, TCR beta libraries were built. Each CDR3 protein gets one entry after TCRdb re-called the multiplex PCR reads with MiXCR. The table has hundreds of thousands of distinct CDR3 sequences, approximately 15% seen once; the top ten hold about 8.2%. These data originate in a study of regulatory T cells in long-lasting Graves disease. These same data were also listed under a study on T cells in Graves' hyperthyroidism and ophthalmopathy.

This TCR was sampled from a woman in her thirties or forties with Graves disease. Material: peripheral blood mononuclear cells (PBMCs), obtained at new diagnosis, from a patient treated with antithyroid drugs.

The CDR3 sequence: CASGQSRFGSPHNSPLHF. In DNA form, the CDR3 reads TGTGCTAGTGGCCAATCTAGATTCGGGTCACCGCATAATTCACCCCTCCACTTT. This sequence joins TRBV12-5 and TRBJ1-6, with D unclear. The V gene lost 6 bases and the J gene lost 5 bases, with 23 bases spanning the gap. The V gene's germline CDR1 is LGHNT and CDR2 FRNRAP. This CDR3 spans 18 amino acids.